This T cell receptor beta chain was sequenced in a study of regulatory T cells in long-lasting Graves disease. Remarks on this clonotype: Its antigen is currently unknown.

The CDR3 is made up of 16 amino acids. Germline values: CDR1 SGHDT, CDR2 YYEEEE. The V end was cut by 3 bases, the J end by 0 bases, with 14 bases between. General study results and limits: Persistent patients shared more public clonotypes (around 3,000) than new patients (approximately 970). Under persistent disease, TRBV28, TRBJ1-2 and TRBJ2-5 were used preferentially. Lower TCR diversity characterized persistent Graves' patients relative to newly diagnosed patients.

Time point defined: persistent/refractory GD, antithyroid drugs over 5 years with positive TRAb. Extracted PBMC RNA gave rise to the TCR library. Combining iRepertoire HTBI primers with Arm-PCR of CDR3 regions, the authors built TCR beta libraries. Each CDR3 protein gets one entry after TCRdb re-called the multiplex PCR reads with MiXCR. The sample comprises 390,000 or so distinct CDR3 sequences, 20% to 25% of which are singletons, and approximately 30% rests with the top ten. The source is a woman aged 35 to 49 with Graves disease. Specimen: peripheral blood mononuclear cells (PBMCs), collected when the disease was refractory, from a patient treated with antithyroid drugs. The chain is built from TRBV5-6 and TRBJ2-3; D is undetermined. The DNA of the CDR3 is TGTGCCAGCAGCTCTTCGAGCAGGTCTAGCACAGATACGCAGTATTTT. This translates into CASSSSSRSSTDTQYF.